This T cell receptor beta chain was sequenced during a study of shared clonotypes between healthy human individuals. Turning to this clone: In the same sample, other DNA sequences code for this CDR3.

Assay: immunoSEQ multiplex PCR; the TCRdb copy retains only in-frame clones and omits some. The sample holds a few million clones, 93% seen once. Naivety among CD8 cells was defined by CD45RO negativity and positive CCR7 selection, thereby excluding terminally differentiated effector memory CD45RA+ cells. CDR1 and CDR2 from the germline V gene are SEHNR and FQNEAQ (reference sequence). This CDR3 has 14 residues. V lost 3 bases, J lost 2 bases, and 4 bases stayed unmatched. The chain couples TRBV7-9 to TRBJ2-7, with TRBD1 matching 7 bases. The sequenced sample was naive CD8+ T cells from PBMCs. This receptor was obtained from a man aged 18 to 29 in good health. Some clones in this sample may be carry-over from other donors' samples. The CDR3 protein is CASSFRDRTYEQYF. CDR3 DNA: TGTGCCAGCAGCTTCAGGGACAGAACCTACGAGCAGTACTTC.